The next 10 T cell receptor beta chains were all read from a single sample in a study of tumor and adjacent non-tumor tissue in lung cancer. No cell sorting was done before RNA was extracted from the tissue. TCRbeta libraries were built with three rounds of nested PCR, modified from ARM-PCR. A single record per CDR3 protein comes from TCRdb applying MiXCR to the multiplex PCR reads. The profile shows over 60,000 distinct CDR3 sequences, around 80% of them singletons. The source material was lung tumor tissue. The receptors here all came from a woman aged 45-65 years with non-small cell lung cancer.

The CDR3 DNA reads as TGCAGTGCTAACTTCGCCAGCCTTGACTACAATGAGCAGTTCTTC. Translating gives CSANFASLDYNEQFF. The chain has TRBV20-1 and TRBJ2-1; D ambiguous. The CDR3 consists of 15 residues. V was clipped by 4 bases and J by 3 bases, with 16 bases between them. The germline gives CDR1 DFQATT, CDR2 SNEGSKA (reference sequence).

In regard to this clonotype: One end of the junction does not line up with germline, which may come from a read error. V usage is TRBV11-2 and J usage is TRBJ2-1, with D possibly TRBD2 on 5 matching bases. This CDR3 comprises 15 residues. Germline V gene lookup returns CDR1 SGHAT and CDR2 FQNNGV. In DNA form, the CDR3 reads TGTGCCAGCAGCTTACTTCAGAGGGTATACAATGAGCATTTCTTC. Residues: CASSLLQRVYNEHFF.

This chain joins TRBV28 and TRBJ2-7; 8 bases align to TRBD1. The length of the CDR3 is 16 residues. Looked up from germline, CDR1 is MDHEN and CDR2 is SYDVKM. The V and J ends lost 10 bases and 5 bases, in that order; junction bases with no gene match: 19. This CDR3 reads CATCLPRTGWANEQYF. CDR3 DNA: TGTGCCACCTGTTTACCCCGGACAGGGTGGGCAAACGAGCAGTACTTC.

Comments on this clonotype: A much larger clone differs from this one at a single base, so this may be a read error. J is TRBJ2-7 and V is TRBV10-3, with D unresolved. Looked up from germline, CDR1 is ENHRY and CDR2 is SYGVKD. The CDR3 totals 12 residues. CDR3 sequence reads: CAISEEVIGYDF. CDR3 in DNA: TGTGCCATCAGTGAGGAGGTGATAGGGTATGACTTC.

The CDR3 spells CASGSDRGVYTEAFF. As DNA, the CDR3 is TGTGCCAGCGGTAGTGACAGGGGCGTGTACACTGAAGCTTTCTTT. J is TRBJ1-1 and V is TRBV6-2 or TRBV6-3; 8 positions match TRBD1. Losses at the gene ends were 8 bases for V and 3 bases for J; bases not matched to a gene: 11. Germline CDR1 reads MNHEY; CDR2 reads SVGEGT. The CDR3 covers 15 residues.

A word on this clonotype: The CDR3 end shows no conserved phenylalanine or tryptophan, and so a read error is likely. Because the CDR3's place on the DNA is in doubt, the DNA is left out and the CDR3 is given as listed by TCRdb. The gene calls are TRBV12-3 or TRBV12-4 and TRBJ2-7. The CDR3 spans 13 amino acids, including both terminal residues. The CDR3: CASSTDVSYELYI.

The chain employs TRBV20-1 and TRBJ2-1; D uncertain. Between the trimmed V and J ends, which lost 5 bases and 8 bases, there was a span of 13 bases. CDR1 is DFQATT and CDR2 is SNEGSKA in the germline V gene (reference sequence). This CDR3 region has 12 residues. This CDR3 reads CSAPAGGYEQFF. The CDR3, as DNA: TGCAGTGCTCCGGCAGGTGGGTATGAGCAGTTCTTC.

Worth noting for this clonotype: This CDR3 fails to terminate in the conserved phenylalanine or tryptophan, so it likely reflects a read error. The genes are TRBV20-1 and TRBJ2-7; 7 bases are shared with TRBD2. J lost 2 bases, V lost 0 bases, and 10 bases had no gene match. The CDR3 is 16 residues long. Germline loops: CDR1 DFQATT, CDR2 SNEGSKA (reference sequence). The CDR3 region is CSARDRIVGGPYEQYL. The CDR3 region has the DNA TGCAGTGCTAGAGATCGAATAGTGGGAGGGCCCTACGAGCAGTACCTC.

Regarding this clonotype: The DNA is omitted, as the CDR3 cannot be located on it reliably, and the CDR3 follows TCRdb's listing. V is TRBV20-1 and J is TRBJ2-3; TRBD2, the table's D call, was not compared with the DNA. Per the germline V gene, CDR1 is DFQATT and CDR2 is SNEGSKA (reference sequence). The CDR3 extends over 16 residues, inclusive of both ends. Here the CDR3 reads CSAAMGFGGGTDTQFF.

The CDR3 DNA reads as TGCAGTGCTGGGCCGAGCGGGAGCTCCGGGGAGACCCAGTACTTC. Protein product: CSAGPSGSSGETQYF. This sequence joins TRBV20-1 and TRBJ2-5; 8 nucleotides match TRBD2. J gave up 5 bases and V 5 bases, and 13 bases lay outside the gene matches. Per germline, CDR1 DFQATT and CDR2 SNEGSKA (reference sequence). The CDR3 has 15 amino acids.